Below are 27 T cell receptor beta chains sequenced from a single sample in a study of Tregs in tolerant kidney transplant recipients. The assay was immunoSEQ multiplex PCR, and TCRdb's table has in-frame clones only and misses some. The table records approximately 100,000 clones, 93% of them present only once. This material consisted of CD4+ T cells from blood, taken before the transplant. The receptors were gathered from a human donor who received a combined kidney and bone marrow transplant.

The V gene is TRBV16, the J gene TRBJ1-5; no clear D gene. V gave up 4 bases and J gave up 9 bases, with 10 bases separating them. This CDR3 has 12 amino acids. Germline values: CDR1 KGHSY, CDR2 FQNENV. CDR3 sequence reads: CASSPDGGPQHF. CDR3 sequence (DNA): TGTGCCAGCAGCCCCGATGGAGGGCCCCAGCATTTT.

This chain links TRBV5-1 with TRBJ1-6; D possibly corresponds to TRBD1 (5 bases). Germline V gives CDR1 SGHRS, CDR2 YFSETQ. V lost 0 bases to trimming and J lost 7 bases, with 14 bases between them. The CDR3 is made up of 16 amino acids. The CDR3 region is CASSLDGQGDNSPLHF. Written as DNA, the CDR3 is TGCGCCAGCAGCTTGGATGGGCAGGGTGACAATTCACCCCTCCACTTT.

The chain couples TRBV5-4 to TRBJ2-1; tentatively, D is TRBD2 (5 bases). The CDR3 consists of 12 residues. Deletions cut 0 bases from V and 9 bases from J, with 7 bases between. Per the germline V gene, CDR1 is SGHNT and CDR2 is YYREEE (reference sequence). The CDR3 here is CASSLAAGEQFF. The CDR3, as DNA: TGTGCCAGCAGCTTGGCTGCGGGTGAGCAGTTCTTC.

This chain connects TRBV4-3 to TRBJ2-3, with TRBD2 matching over 7 bases. Germline trimming cut 0 bases from V and 1 base from J; bases unmatched to any gene: 7. Germline CDR1 reads LGHNA; CDR2 reads YSLEER. The CDR3 runs 17 residues. In nucleotides, the CDR3 is TGCGCCAGCAGCCAAGATGCCCAGCGGGGAGGCACAGATACGCAGTATTTT. This translates into CASSQDAQRGGTDTQYF.

V usage is TRBV11-3 and J usage is TRBJ2-7; tentative D call: TRBD2 (5 bases). The CDR3 is 13 residues long. Trimming cost V 1 base and J 12 bases, with 16 bases left between them. Germline CDR1 and CDR2: SGHNT and YENEEA. The CDR3 DNA reads as TGTGCCAGCAGCTTAGGGGATAGACTAAGACTGTACTTC. This codes for CASSLGDRLRLYF.

The CDR3 protein is CASSLAKWNSPLHF. The CDR3 DNA sequence: TGCGCCAGCAGCTTGGCTAAATGGAATTCACCCCTCCACTTT. This chain links TRBV5-1 with TRBJ1-6; D is undetermined. From germline, CDR1 is SGHRS and CDR2 YFSETQ. The CDR3 consists of 14 residues. Trimming left V 0 bases short and J 7 bases short, with 8 bases between.

The CDR3 region has the DNA TGTGCCACCAGCAGAACAGGGGGCGTCGACAATGAGCAGTTCTTC. Residues: CATSRTGGVDNEQFF. The V call is TRBV15, the J call TRBJ2-1; 9 bases fit TRBD1. This CDR3 region has 15 residues. Per the germline V gene, CDR1 is LNHNV and CDR2 is YYDKDF (reference sequence). Losses at the gene ends were 2 bases for V and 5 bases for J; bases not matched to a gene: 4.

The V gene is TRBV30, the J gene TRBJ1-5; 7 bases fit TRBD1. CDR1 and CDR2 (germline): GTSNPN, SVGIG (reference sequence). There are 13 residues in the CDR3. V lost 7 bases and J lost 4; bases outside the gene matches: 7. The CDR3 DNA sequence: TGTGCCTCGGGGACAGAATATAATCAGCCCCAGCATTTT. This gives the protein CASGTEYNQPQHF.

V usage is TRBV9 and J usage is TRBJ1-1; 10 bases line up with TRBD1. The germline CDR1 and CDR2 sequences are SGDLS and YYNGEE. Unmatched junction bases numbered 6, after V lost 2 bases and J lost 5 bases. The CDR3 is 15 residues long. The CDR3 DNA is TGTGCCAGCAGCGTGACAGGGGGCCGTAAGACTGAAGCTTTCTTT. The encoded protein is CASSVTGGRKTEAFF.

This chain connects TRBV4-2 to TRBJ2-1; D remains unclear. The CDR3 length is 12 residues. Between the trimmed V and J ends, which lost 3 bases and 7 bases, there was a span of 7 bases. Germline V gene lookup returns CDR1 LGHNA and CDR2 YNFKEQ. CDR3 residues: CASSQPRNEQFF. In DNA form, the CDR3 reads TGTGCCAGCAGCCAGCCTAGGAATGAGCAGTTCTTC.

This sequence joins TRBV28 and TRBJ1-2; 9 nucleotides match TRBD1. V lost 5 bases and J lost 7; bases outside the gene matches: 8. The CDR3 spans 14 residues. CDR1 MDHEN and CDR2 SYDVKM come from the germline V gene. The CDR3 DNA reads TGTGCCAGCAGTCCCGGGAACAGGGGGCCTGGCTACACCTTC. It codes for CASSPGNRGPGYTF.

This chain uses TRBV11-2 with TRBJ1-1; D uncertain. Germline V gene lookup returns CDR1 SGHAT and CDR2 FQNNGV. The CDR3 totals 14 residues. V lost 0 bases and J 2 bases, leaving 7 bases between the germline ends. CDR3 coding DNA: TGTGCCAGCAGCTTAGAACCGGGAAACACTGAAGCTTTCTTT. This codes for CASSLEPGNTEAFF.

The chain is built from TRBV5-1 and TRBJ2-7; TRBD1 matches at 9 bases. After removal of 5 bases from V and 3 bases from J, the junction contained 9 bases not matched to a gene. CDR1 and CDR2 (germline): SGHRS, YFSETQ. The length of the CDR3 is 15 residues. CDR3 DNA sequence: TGCGCCAGCAGTTCAGCACAGGGGGCGGGCTACGAGCAGTACTTC. The encoded protein is CASSSAQGAGYEQYF.

As to this clone: Within the sample, other DNA sequences also encode this same CDR3. The J gene is TRBJ1-6, the V gene TRBV28; 7 bases map to TRBD1. The CDR3 length is 15 residues. Per the germline V gene, CDR1 is MDHEN and CDR2 is SYDVKM. J was trimmed by 8 bases and V by 5 bases; bases with no gene match: 9. The CDR3, as DNA: TGTGCCAGCAGTATGACAGGGACGTCCTATTCACCCCTCCACTTT. It is translated as CASSMTGTSYSPLHF.

The table lists this clone with a count of one. The gene calls are TRBV2 and TRBJ1-1; D remains ambiguous. This CDR3 has 15 amino acids. Germline V gene sequence: CDR1 SNHLY, CDR2 FYNNEI. Trimming left V 5 bases short and J 0 bases short, with 13 bases between. CDR3 nucleotide sequence: TGTGCCAGCAGTATATTTTCCACTATGAACACTGAAGCTTTCTTT. Encoded protein: CASSIFSTMNTEAFF.

The chain recombines TRBV10-1 with TRBJ1-2; no definite D call. The germline V gene has CDR1 WNHNN and CDR2 SYGVQD (reference sequence). The germline V and J ends were trimmed by 0 bases and 5 bases, with 13 bases remaining between them. The CDR3 is 15 residues long. The CDR3 loop reads CASSESTDGYYGYTF. The CDR3 DNA reads TGCGCCAGCAGTGAGTCGACTGACGGATATTATGGCTACACCTTC.

V usage is TRBV7-2 and J usage is TRBJ2-7, with D tentatively TRBD1 (5 bases). The V gene lost 6 bases and the J gene lost 3 bases, with 15 bases spanning the gap. Germline V gives CDR1 SGHTA, CDR2 FQGNSA. This CDR3 region has 14 residues. The CDR3: CASRKETEYYEQYF. The CDR3 DNA follows: TGTGCCAGCAGAAAAGAGACAGAATACTACGAGCAGTACTTC.

The chain links TRBV27 to TRBJ1-5, with D possibly TRBD1 on 5 matching bases. There are 17 residues in the CDR3. Germline values: CDR1 MNHEY, CDR2 SMNVEV (reference sequence). The germline V and J ends were trimmed by 1 base and 5 bases, with 18 bases remaining between them. CDR3 DNA sequence: TGTGCCAGCAGTTTATGGCCTCCAGGGCGAGTGGATCAGCCCCAGCATTTT. Translating it yields CASSLWPPGRVDQPQHF.

The chain recombines TRBV7-2 with TRBJ2-2; TRBD2 might be the D (5 bases). V was trimmed by 3 bases and J by 9 bases, leaving 17 bases between them. The CDR3 length is 15 residues. Germline V gene data show CDR1 as SGHTA and CDR2 as FQGNSA. The CDR3 loop is CASSLRETGYRELFF. In DNA form, the CDR3 reads TGTGCCAGCAGCTTGAGGGAGACCGGTTACCGGGAGCTGTTTTTT.

The chain has TRBV5-4 and TRBJ2-5, with a tentative D call TRBD1 (6 bases). This CDR3 is built from 15 residues. CDR1 and CDR2 (germline): SGHNT, YYREEE (reference sequence). V dropped 0 bases and J dropped 5 bases, with 14 bases sitting between them. CDR3 DNA sequence: TGTGCCAGCAGCTTGGGGGGACACGGAAGGGAGACCCAGTACTTC. Translated, it gives CASSLGGHGRETQYF.

The V and J genes are TRBV27 and TRBJ2-5, with 8 bases identical to TRBD1. Trimming took 5 bases from V and 7 from J; bases not matched to a gene: 9. CDR1 and CDR2 (germline): MNHEY, SMNVEV (reference sequence). The CDR3 runs 14 residues. This CDR3 reads CASSTGTGSGTQYF. CDR3 nucleotide sequence: TGTGCCAGCAGTACCGGGACAGGCTCCGGGACCCAGTACTTC.

This sequence joins TRBV7-6 and TRBJ2-5; D perhaps matches TRBD1 (6 bases). V lost 6 bases and J lost 4, with 9 bases in between. The germline V gene has CDR1 SGHVS and CDR2 FNYEAQ. The CDR3 is 12 residues long. CDR3 residues: CASSPRGETQYF. CDR3 nucleotide sequence: TGTGCCAGCAGTCCCAGGGGAGAGACCCAGTACTTC. Supplemented by reference TRBV7-6 and TRBJ2-5, the full variable domain reads GAGVSQSPRYKVTKRGQDVALRCDPISGHVSLYWYRQALGQGPEFLTYFNYEAQQDKSGLPNDRFSAERPEGSISTLTIQRTEQRDSAMYRCASSPRGETQYFGPGTRLLVL.

This rearrangement joins TRBV21-1 to TRBJ2-1; TRBD2 is the table's D call and was not checked against the DNA. TRBV21-1 is assigned pseudogene status. This CDR3 comprises 15 residues. CDR3 sequence reads: CASSKVGGNYNEQFF. In DNA, the CDR3 is TGTGCCAGCAGCAAAGTTGGCGGGAATTACAATGAGCAGTTCTTC.

V and J are TRBV6-5 and TRBJ1-2; TRBD1 aligns across 8 bases. Germline V CDR1 and CDR2: MNHEY, SVGAGI. The CDR3 totals 16 residues. V was clipped by 2 bases and J by 4 bases; unmatched bases: 9. The CDR3 DNA sequence: TGTGCCAGCAGTTACAGCGGACAGGGCCGAATCTATGGCTACACCTTC. Translation gives CASSYSGQGRIYGYTF.

The chain carries TRBV18 and TRBJ2-2; TRBD1 is a possible D gene (6 bases). Germline loops: CDR1 KGHSH, CDR2 LQKENI. CDR3 length: 16 residues. Trimming took 2 bases from V and 1 from J, leaving 11 bases between them. The CDR3, as DNA: TGTGCCAGCTCACCATCTGGCAGGGGGAACACCGGGGAGCTGTTTTTT. Amino acid sequence: CASSPSGRGNTGELFF.

The J gene is TRBJ2-3, the V gene TRBV2; 8 positions agree with TRBD1. The CDR3 is 15 residues long. Trimming removed 8 bases from V and 2 bases from J; junction bases left unmatched: 9. From germline, CDR1 is SNHLY and CDR2 FYNNEI. The CDR3 DNA follows: TGTGCCAGCCGACATGACAGGGGATTCACAGATACGCAGTATTTT. Amino acids: CASRHDRGFTDTQYF.

The genes are TRBV18 and TRBJ2-7; 10 bases are a match to TRBD1. In germline, CDR1 is KGHSH, CDR2 LQKENI. The CDR3 contains 14 residues. V lost 2 bases to trimming and J lost 3 bases; unmatched junction nucleotides: 1. In nucleotides, the CDR3 is TGTGCCAGCTCACCAGGGACAGGGGTCTACGAGCAGTACTTC. Amino acids: CASSPGTGVYEQYF.